This TCR beta chain was identified in a study of T-cell reconstitution after alpha-beta-depleted transplantation in children. Construction of the TCRbeta library involved unique molecular identifiers. TCRdb reprocessed the PCR reads via MiXCR and lists one record per CDR3 protein. The table includes about 980,000 distinct CDR3 sequences, 25% to 35% detected once. In this sample, this clonotype turned up a few times. Its target is not known. Points from the study as a whole: Several hundred expanded graft clones reportedly gave rise to the alpha-beta T cells present about two months after transplant. Diversity and T-cell counts at one year after transplant derived mostly from new T cells. Recipient T cells and thymic progenitors that survived gave rise to the high TCRbeta diversity observed at day 60 in some patients.

Here the sequenced sample was PBMCs, mostly from graft donor cells, taken 360 days after TCRalphabeta/CD19-depleted stem cell transplant. This sequence was found in a boy under two years old who had a stem cell transplant for SCID, so the T cells may come from the graft donor.

The CDR3 here is CASSFQTGIDEQFF. CDR3 nucleotide sequence: TGCGCCAGCAGCTTCCAGACAGGTATCGATGAGCAGTTCTTC. The V and J genes are TRBV5-1 and TRBJ2-1, with D perhaps TRBD1 (6 bases). Germline values: CDR1 SGHRS, CDR2 YFSETQ. V was cut by 2 bases and J by 8 bases, with 14 bases left in between. This CDR3 is built from 14 residues.